The sample holds one count of the clone carrying this TCR beta chain. The V end lost 3 bases, the J end lost 0 bases, and 16 bases lay between the germline ends. This CDR3 is built from 17 residues. CDR1 SGHVS and CDR2 FQNEAQ come from the germline V gene. This sample was taken from a study of blood T cell repertoires in COVID-19. About the research overall: T cells, B-cell-depleted T cells, or PBMCs supplied cDNA or gDNA.

Adults between roughly 18 and 89 years of age took part from 20 to 25 US areas. No more than 2 weeks before study entry, exposed participants had met a case of COVID-19. The assay was immunoSEQ multiplex PCR, and TCRdb's table has in-frame clones only and misses some. Among around 320,000 clones listed, approximately 89% were seen once. Sample: PBMCs or T cells enriched from blood (not recorded which). V usage is TRBV7-8 and J usage is TRBJ2-3; D may be TRBD2 (6 bases). The clonotype was recovered from a woman between 50 and 59 years old who had been exposed to COVID-19. This CDR3 is CASSLVATGTSTDTQYF. The CDR3 DNA follows: TGTGCCAGCAGCTTGGTGGCAACCGGGACTAGCACAGATACGCAGTATTTT.